This TCR beta chain was captured by sequencing in a study of control samples from healthy donors and cancer patients. V was clipped by 3 bases and J by 11 bases, with 17 bases between them. This CDR3 is 14 amino acids long. From germline, CDR1 is LNHDA and CDR2 SQIVND (reference sequence). Clones were sequenced by immunoSEQ multiplex PCR, and TCRdb holds only the in-frame ones, with some missing. The sample contains under 450,000 clones, more than 80% of which appear only once. The sequenced material came from PBMCs. This sequence originates from a man aged 35 to 55 with head and neck cancer. V is TRBV19 and J is TRBJ1-5, with D possibly matching TRBD1 (6 bases). This CDR3 is CASSIRRTEGSQHF. The CDR3, as DNA: TGTGCCAGTAGTATCCGCAGGACAGAAGGGTCCCAGCATTTT.